The 22 T cell receptor beta chains reported below all come from one sample, sequenced in a study of blood T cell repertoires in COVID-19 (TCRdb year 2020). Preparation of the library involved the immunoSEQ multiplex PCR assay. Here the immuneACCESS table is served through TCRdb, limited to in-frame sequences with V and J called. Missing clones are a known gap in these copies; in checked studies unresolved V genes cover under half, and the rest lacks a known reason. The sample records about 200,000 clones, roughly 85% of which are singletons. Together, the top ten hold about 17% of the sample. Source material: PBMCs or T cells enriched from blood (not recorded which). Receptor source: a man aged 40-49 years who had recovered from COVID-19.

V usage is TRBV24-1 and J usage is TRBJ1-2, with D possibly being TRBD1 (5 bases). V lost 4 bases and J lost 7, with 12 bases in between. Germline V gene data show CDR1 as KGHDR and CDR2 as SFDVKD. The CDR3 is 13 amino acids. The DNA of the CDR3 is TGTGCCACCAGTGACCTCGACAGTAGTGGCTACACCTTC. Protein product: CATSDLDSSGYTF.

As DNA, the CDR3 is TGTGCCAGCAGAGGACAGGGCAATCAGCCCCAGCATTTT. Translated, it gives CASRGQGNQPQHF. This sequence joins TRBV2 and TRBJ1-5; 7 positions match TRBD1. From germline, CDR1 is SNHLY and CDR2 FYNNEI. The V gene end was trimmed by 6 bases and the J gene end by 2 bases; junction bases not matched to a gene: 1. The CDR3 has 13 residues.

V usage is TRBV3-1 (or the pseudogene TRBV3-2) and J usage is TRBJ2-7; 10 positions agree with TRBD2. This CDR3 comprises 13 residues. Trimming at V came to 6 bases and at J to 7 bases, leaving 6 bases not matched to a gene. Germline V lookup: CDR1 LGHDT, CDR2 YNNKEL (reference sequence). CDR3 amino acids: CASRPTSGKEQYF. The CDR3 region has the DNA TGTGCCAGCAGGCCCACTAGCGGGAAGGAGCAGTACTTC.

This chain uses TRBV12-3 or TRBV12-4 with TRBJ1-2; weak D call: TRBD1 (5 bases). The V gene lost 5 bases and the J gene lost 3 bases, with 10 bases spanning the gap. This CDR3 region has 13 residues. This CDR3 is CASSRDSYYGYTF. In DNA form, the CDR3 reads TGTGCCAGCAGTCGTGACAGCTACTATGGCTACACCTTC.

The chain joins TRBV4-1 to TRBJ1-3, with a tentative D call TRBD1 (5 bases). Germline lookup yields CDR1 MGHRA and CDR2 YSYEKL. Deletions cut 0 bases from V and 2 bases from J, with 11 bases between. CDR3 length equals 16 residues. The CDR3 is CASSQDPRGAGNTIYF. CDR3 nucleotide sequence: TGCGCCAGCAGCCAAGATCCGCGGGGGGCTGGAAACACCATATATTTT.

This chain connects TRBV9 to TRBJ2-3; possibly TRBD2 for D (6 bases). CDR1 is SGDLS, CDR2 YYNGEE, per germline. The CDR3 spans 11 residues. Trimming took 2 bases from V and 8 from J, leaving 6 bases between them. CDR3 in DNA: TGTGCCAGCAGCGTGGGGGGTACGCAGTATTTT. It encodes CASSVGGTQYF.

This clone was seen only a few times. The chain recombines TRBV5-4 with TRBJ2-1; D call uncertain. The CDR3 totals 16 residues. Trimming removed 0 bases at V and 0 bases at J, with 10 bases between. In germline, CDR1 is SGHNT, CDR2 YYREEE (reference sequence). CDR3: CASSLGPLSSYNEQFF. In DNA form, the CDR3 reads TGTGCCAGCAGCTTGGGTCCCCTGAGCTCCTACAATGAGCAGTTCTTC.

The gene calls are TRBV2 and TRBJ1-5; possibly TRBD1 for D (5 bases). The V gene lost 6 bases and the J gene lost 0 bases, with 12 bases spanning the gap. The CDR3 covers 15 residues. The germline V gene has CDR1 SNHLY and CDR2 FYNNEI. The CDR3 protein is CASRADRTSNQPQHF. CDR3 DNA sequence: TGTGCCAGCAGAGCAGACAGAACTAGCAATCAGCCCCAGCATTTT.

V gene TRBV5-1 combines with J gene TRBJ1-1, with 8 bases that match TRBD1. Germline-derived CDR1 and CDR2 are SGHRS and YFSETQ. CDR3 size: 14 residues. Germline trimming cut 0 bases from V and 6 bases from J; bases unmatched to any gene: 4. The CDR3: CASSLEVTGAEAFF. The CDR3 coding sequence is TGCGCCAGCAGCTTGGAGGTGACAGGGGCTGAAGCTTTCTTT. Together with reference TRBV5-1 and TRBJ1-1, the CDR3 gives the full variable domain: KAGVTQTPRYLIKTRGQQVTLSCSPISGHRSVSWYQQTPGQGLQFLFEYFSETQRNKGNFPGRFSGRQFSNSRSEMNVSTLELGDSALYLCASSLEVTGAEAFFGQGTRLTVV.

The chain joins TRBV20-1 to TRBJ1-4; D perhaps matches TRBD1 (5 bases). Trimming took off 3 bases at V and 3 bases at J, with 11 bases between the two ends. Germline assignment: CDR1 DFQATT and CDR2 SNEGSKA (reference sequence). The CDR3 has 14 residues. CDR3 residues: CSASGVGANEKLFF. The CDR3 DNA follows: TGCAGTGCTAGTGGTGTAGGGGCTAATGAAAAACTGTTTTTT.

In its sample, this clone was seen once. J is TRBJ1-1 and V is TRBV4-1, with D tentatively TRBD1 (5 bases). V gave up 1 base and J gave up 11 bases, with 14 bases separating them. Germline CDR1 and CDR2: MGHRA and YSYEKL. CDR3 length equals 13 residues. Here the CDR3 reads CASSQGPGGRAFF. The CDR3 nucleotides read TGCGCCAGCAGCCAAGGCCCCGGGGGAAGGGCTTTCTTT.

This clone was seen a handful of times. The rearrangement joins TRBV5-8 to TRBJ1-2, with D possibly being TRBD1 (5 bases). The length of the CDR3 is 14 residues. In germline, CDR1 is SGHTS, CDR2 YDEGEE. Trimming took 2 bases from V and 4 from J, leaving 12 bases between them. DNA of the CDR3: TGTGCCAGCAGCTTATATTCAGGGTCCTATGGCTACACCTTC. Residues: CASSLYSGSYGYTF.

This clone occurred a few times. The chain employs TRBV11-2 and TRBJ1-2; no clear D. Germline CDR1 reads SGHAT; CDR2 reads FQNNGV. This CDR3 has 15 residues. Trimming cost V 2 bases and J 5 bases, with 15 bases left between them. Here the CDR3 reads CASSLRQTAEYGYTF. In DNA, the CDR3 is TGTGCCAGCAGCTTAAGGCAAACAGCAGAATATGGCTACACCTTC.

The chain has TRBV7-2 and TRBJ2-3, with D possibly matching TRBD1 (5 bases). Germline V gene sequence: CDR1 SGHTA, CDR2 FQGNSA. The V end lost 5 bases, the J end lost 5 bases, and 20 bases lay between the germline ends. The CDR3 contains 16 residues. The CDR3 is CASSLSGAKKLDTQYF. For the CDR3, the DNA is TGTGCCAGCAGCCTTTCTGGGGCGAAAAAATTAGATACGCAGTATTTT.

This clone appeared a single time. The genes are TRBV25-1 and TRBJ2-7; 10 nucleotides match TRBD2. V shed 4 bases, J shed 3 bases, and the junction held 15 bases outside the gene matches. The germline V gene encodes CDR1 MGHDK and CDR2 SYGVNS. CDR3 length equals 18 residues. The CDR3 DNA sequence: TGTGCCAGCAGTGGGGCCAGCGGGAGGGCCGAAGTCGGCTACGAGCAGTACTTC. This translates into CASSGASGRAEVGYEQYF.

The chain employs TRBV5-1 and TRBJ2-1; TRBD2 agrees at 10 bases. The germline V gene encodes CDR1 SGHRS and CDR2 YFSETQ. The CDR3 has 19 residues. V shed 2 bases, J shed 1 base, and the junction held 12 bases outside the gene matches. Here the CDR3 reads CASSFVPTSGMSSYNEQFF. CDR3 sequence (DNA): TGCGCCAGCAGCTTTGTGCCCACTAGCGGGATGTCATCCTACAATGAGCAGTTCTTC.

The chain couples TRBV5-3 to TRBJ2-7, with 8 bases fitting TRBD1. TRBV5-3 is treated as an ORF (open reading frame) with a function not yet certain. J lost 5 bases, V lost 2 bases, and 9 bases had no gene match. This CDR3 is 15 amino acids long. The CDR3 reads CARSFQGQGMDEQYF. In nucleotides, the CDR3 is TGTGCCAGAAGCTTCCAAGGACAGGGAATGGACGAGCAGTACTTC.

J is TRBJ2-2 and V is TRBV7-2; 7 positions agree with TRBD2. The CDR3 has 15 amino acids. V trimming: 1 base; J trimming: 2 bases; junction bases outside the gene matches: 1. Germline-derived CDR1 and CDR2 are SGHTA and FQGNSA. The CDR3 region has the DNA TGTGCCAGCAGCTTAGGACTAGCAAACACCGGGGAGCTGTTTTTT. This encodes CASSLGLANTGELFF.

Only one count was recorded for this clone. The V call is TRBV2, the J call TRBJ2-3; tentatively, D is TRBD1 (5 bases). Trimming left V 7 bases short and J 1 base short, with 15 bases between. Germline CDR1 is SNHLY and CDR2 is FYNNEI. CDR3 length: 15 residues. The CDR3 DNA reads as TGTGCCAGCACCGAAGAGGTAGGGGGCACAGATACGCAGTATTTT. Its protein product is CASTEEVGGTDTQYF.

For this clone: This specimen includes other DNA sequences encoding the same CDR3. The V call is TRBV28, the J call TRBJ1-1; D gene ambiguous. This CDR3 region has 13 residues. Trimming took off 1 base at V and 0 bases at J, with 3 bases between the two ends. Germline V gene data show CDR1 as MDHEN and CDR2 as SYDVKM. CDR3 sequence (DNA): TGTGCCAGCAGTTTATCAGTGAACACTGAAGCTTTCTTT. It translates to CASSLSVNTEAFF. Together with reference TRBV28 and TRBJ1-1, the CDR3 gives the full variable domain: DVKVTQSSRYLVKRTGEKVFLECVQDMDHENMFWYRQDPGLGLRLIYFSYDVKMKEKGDIPEGYSVSREKKERFSLILESASTNQTSMYLCASSLSVNTEAFFGQGTRLTVV.

V is TRBV5-1 and J is TRBJ1-1, with a weak D call TRBD1 (6 bases). The CDR3 extends over 15 amino acids. Germline CDR1 is SGHRS and CDR2 is YFSETQ. V lost 4 bases and J 10 bases, leaving 23 bases between the germline ends. CDR3 protein: CASSLRQDTPSGAFF. CDR3 bases: TGCGCCAGCAGCCTACGACAGGACACCCCCTCTGGAGCTTTCTTT.

The chain couples TRBV15 to TRBJ2-3; TRBD2 matches 13 bases. The CDR3 runs to 20 residues. The germline gives CDR1 LNHNV, CDR2 YYDKDF (reference sequence). V dropped 0 bases and J dropped 3; count of bases not matched to a gene: 12. The CDR3 loop is CATSRDFRRLAGGRTDTQYF. DNA of the CDR3: TGTGCCACCAGCAGAGATTTTCGGAGACTAGCGGGAGGAAGGACAGATACGCAGTATTTT.